A selection of T cell receptor beta chains follows, all from one sample in a study of blood T cell repertoires in COVID-19. The table came from immunoSEQ multiplex PCR; TCRdb's copy has only in-frame clones and leaves some out. The sample holds roughly 260,000 clones, roughly 86% seen once. Material for sequencing was peripheral blood. Source of these receptors: a woman under 40 with COVID-19, enrolled during active disease. Both conserved end residues are part of each CDR3. A D gene is named only where the DNA matches it firmly. Clone size is not always given. Where it is, it says once, few, many or a class for expanded clones.

v_call	j_call	d_call	clone_size	cdr3_aa	cdr3_nt
TRBV7-3	TRBJ2-1	NA	NA	CASRLGTGAQGEQFF	TGTGCCAGCAGACTCGGGACTGGAGCACAAGGGGAGCAGTTCTTC
TRBV30	TRBJ2-5	NA	NA	CAWSAQGTQYF	TGTGCCTGGAGTGCCCAGGGGACCCAGTACTTC
TRBV27	TRBJ2-1	TRBD2	NA	CASRTGGPYNEQFF	TGTGCCAGCAGGACGGGAGGGCCTTACAATGAGCAGTTCTTC
TRBV11-2	TRBJ2-1	TRBD2	NA	CASSLRLAGIYNEQFF	TGTGCCAGCAGCTTGAGGCTAGCGGGGATATACAATGAGCAGTTCTTC
TRBV14	TRBJ1-2	NA	NA	CASSLPGPGAPGYTF	TGTGCCAGCAGCCTTCCAGGTCCAGGGGCGCCGGGCTACACCTTC
TRBV19	TRBJ2-1	TRBD2	NA	CASSMGLAGAREQFF	TGTGCCAGTAGTATGGGCCTAGCGGGAGCTCGGGAGCAGTTCTTC
TRBV4-1	TRBJ1-1	TRBD1	few	CASSQGTGITEAFF	TGCGCCAGCAGCCAGGGGACAGGGATAACTGAAGCTTTCTTT
TRBV15	TRBJ1-2	TRBD1	NA	CATSRRADRGYGYTF	TGTGCCACCAGCAGAAGAGCGGACAGGGGATATGGCTACACCTTC
TRBV6-5	TRBJ2-3	TRBD2	NA	CASRVAGGPGDTQYF	TGTGCCAGCAGGGTAGCGGGAGGGCCAGGAGATACGCAGTATTTT
TRBV28	TRBJ2-7	TRBD1	NA	CASREQGGSDEQYF	TGTGCCAGCAGGGAACAGGGGGGAAGCGACGAGCAGTACTTC
TRBV9	TRBJ2-7	TRBD2	NA	CASSPEAGAFYEQYF	TGTGCCAGCAGCCCGGAAGCGGGAGCCTTCTACGAGCAGTACTTC
TRBV2	TRBJ2-3	NA	once	CASSRSHGGYLPDTQYF	TGTGCCAGCAGCCGCAGCCACGGGGGTTATCTACCAGATACGCAGTATTTT
TRBV24-1	TRBJ1-6	NA	NA	CATSGGTGNSPLHF	TGTGCCACCTCTGGGGGTACAGGGAATTCACCCCTCCACTTT
TRBV14	TRBJ1-6	TRBD1	NA	CASSRTGQGGRPLHF	TGTGCCAGCAGCCGCACGGGACAGGGGGGACGACCCCTCCACTTT
TRBV11-2	TRBJ1-5	TRBD1	NA	CASSLGVQGTAQHF	TGTGCCAGCAGCTTAGGAGTACAGGGGACAGCCCAGCATTTT
TRBV23-1	TRBJ2-7	TRBD2	NA	CASSQIQGLAGYEQYF	TGCGCCAGCAGTCAGATACAAGGACTAGCGGGATACGAGCAGTACTTC
TRBV21-1	TRBJ1-3	NA	once	CASSKPRTGPGNTIYF	TGTGCCAGCAGCAAACCTCGGACAGGGCCTGGAAACACCATATATTTT
TRBV3-1/TRBV3-2	TRBJ2-6	NA	NA	CASSPRAGANVLTF	TGTGCCAGCAGCCCCCGCGCTGGGGCCAACGTCCTGACTTTC
TRBV19	TRBJ2-3	TRBD1	NA	CASKPAGGGTDTQYF	TGTGCCAGCAAGCCTGCAGGGGGAGGCACAGATACGCAGTATTTT
TRBV29-1	TRBJ2-7	NA	few	CSVDVDNTYEQYF	TGCAGCGTTGATGTGGACAACACCTACGAGCAGTACTTC
TRBV2	TRBJ2-7	TRBD1	NA	CASSATGEAYEQYF	TGTGCCAGCAGTGCGACAGGGGAGGCCTACGAGCAGTACTTC
TRBV7-9	TRBJ1-1	NA	few	CASSLVSVNTEAFF	TGTGCCAGCAGCTTAGTTTCCGTGAACACTGAAGCTTTCTTT
TRBV7-2	TRBJ2-2	TRBD2	NA	CASSLTSGAGELFF	TGTGCCAGCAGCTTGACTAGCGGGGCCGGGGAGCTGTTTTTT
TRBV5-1	TRBJ2-7	NA	NA	CASGRTAPYEQYF	TGCGCCAGCGGCCGGACAGCGCCCTACGAGCAGTACTTC
TRBV9	TRBJ2-7	NA	NA	CASSSPRDKPLDEQYF	TGTGCCAGCAGCTCCCCCCGGGACAAGCCTCTGGACGAGCAGTACTTC
TRBV11-2	TRBJ2-1	TRBD2	NA	CASSLDGTSGYNEQFF	TGTGCCAGCAGCTTAGATGGGACTAGCGGATACAATGAGCAGTTCTTC
TRBV5-3	TRBJ2-2	TRBD2	NA	CARSLFKRGTSGREGTGELFF	TGTGCCAGAAGCTTATTTAAGAGGGGGACTAGCGGGAGAGAAGGCACCGGGGAGCTGTTTTTT
TRBV6-7	TRBJ1-2	NA	NA	CASLKRYPGYTNYGYTF	TGTGCCAGCCTTAAACGATATCCAGGGTACACTAACTATGGCTACACCTTC
TRBV5-1	TRBJ2-1	TRBD2	NA	CASSLVSGRAFGGNEQFF	TGCGCCAGCAGCTTGGTGAGCGGGAGGGCTTTTGGTGGGAATGAGCAGTTCTTC
TRBV10-1	TRBJ2-2	TRBD2	NA	CASSTASGANTGELFF	TGCGCCAGCAGTACGGCTAGCGGGGCAAACACCGGGGAGCTGTTTTTT
TRBV9	TRBJ2-3	NA	once	CASSRRESTDTQYF	TGTGCCAGCAGCCGGCGGGAATCGACAGATACGCAGTATTTT
TRBV6-5	TRBJ1-3	NA	NA	CASSIEYTGNTIYF	TGTGCCAGCAGTATAGAATATACTGGAAACACCATATATTTT
TRBV5-4	TRBJ2-7	NA	NA	CASSLGTGSTYEQYF	TGTGCCAGCAGCTTGGGGACGGGGTCCACCTACGAGCAGTACTTC
TRBV28	TRBJ2-2	NA	NA	CASSPQDTGELFF	TGTGCCAGCAGTCCGCAGGACACCGGGGAGCTGTTTTTT
TRBV23-1	TRBJ2-7	NA	NA	CASSQSRADQTYEQYF	TGCGCCAGCAGTCAATCGAGGGCGGATCAAACCTACGAGCAGTACTTC
TRBV5-1	TRBJ1-1	NA	NA	CASSLLRNTEAFF	TGCGCCAGCAGCTTGTTGAGGAACACTGAAGCTTTCTTT
TRBV15	TRBJ2-7	NA	NA	CATSRDRMGYEQYF	TGTGCCACCAGCAGAGACAGGATGGGTTACGAGCAGTACTTC
TRBV28	TRBJ1-5	NA	few	CASSTPEGMGNQPQHF	TGTGCCAGCAGTACGCCCGAGGGCATGGGCAATCAGCCCCAGCATTTT
TRBV5-5	TRBJ1-4	NA	few	CASSFSAVNEKLFF	TGTGCCAGCAGCTTTTCTGCAGTTAATGAAAAACTGTTTTTT
TRBV15	TRBJ2-1	TRBD2	NA	CATSTRASGRTYNEQFF	TGTGCCACCAGCACACGGGCTAGCGGGAGGACCTACAATGAGCAGTTCTTC
TRBV19	TRBJ1-5	TRBD1	NA	CASSVKTGPGNQPQHF	TGTGCCAGTAGTGTAAAGACAGGGCCAGGCAATCAGCCCCAGCATTTT
TRBV5-6	TRBJ1-1	NA	NA	CASSEGRTEAFF	TGTGCCAGCAGTGAGGGTAGAACTGAAGCTTTCTTT
TRBV19	TRBJ1-6	TRBD1	NA	CASSGGTEYSPLHF	TGTGCCAGTAGCGGCGGGACAGAATATTCACCCCTCCACTTT
TRBV7-9	TRBJ1-2	NA	NA	CASSVYGGFYGYTF	TGTGCCAGCAGCGTCTACGGGGGGTTCTATGGCTACACCTTC